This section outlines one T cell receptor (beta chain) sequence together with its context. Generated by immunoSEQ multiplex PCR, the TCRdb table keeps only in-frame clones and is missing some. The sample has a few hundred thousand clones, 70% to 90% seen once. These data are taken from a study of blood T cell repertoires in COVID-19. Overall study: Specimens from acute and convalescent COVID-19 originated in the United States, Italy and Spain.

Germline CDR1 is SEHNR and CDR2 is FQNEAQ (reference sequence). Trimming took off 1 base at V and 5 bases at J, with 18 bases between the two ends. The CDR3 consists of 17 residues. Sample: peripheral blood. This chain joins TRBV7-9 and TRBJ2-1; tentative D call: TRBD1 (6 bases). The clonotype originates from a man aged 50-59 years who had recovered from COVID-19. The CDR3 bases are TGTGCCAGCAGCTTAGTCGTGGGGGCTGGAGAAAACAATGAGCAGTTCTTC. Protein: CASSLVVGAGENNEQFF.